The T cell receptor beta chain under discussion was sequenced for a study of blood T cells in healthy people across ages. General study points: Strong correlation existed between TCR beta diversity and naive T cell percentage. Donors of long life had a larger count of naive CD4+ cells and greater diversity than aged donors. Nothing was known about donor CMV status, and this possibly confounded expanded clonotype changes.

Then a second PCR, running about 6 to 12 cycles, was carried out with a sample-barcoded 5' primer and a J-beta primer mix. Sequencing recovered at least 2.5 million CDR3-containing paired-end reads from each sample. Using its own MiXCR run on the 5' RACE reads, TCRdb lists one record per CDR3 protein. The sample lists 2 million or so distinct CDR3 sequences, roughly 52% seen once, with roughly 2.1% in the top ten. Worth noting for this clonotype: Antigen: not known.

The CDR3 length is 14 residues. From germline, CDR1 is SGHDN and CDR2 FVKESK. With 0 bases removed from V and 11 bases from J, the gap between germline ends came to 16 bases. V gene TRBV14 combines with J gene TRBJ2-5, with a possible D match to TRBD2 (6 bases). Sequenced: blood. The source is a woman between 40 and 50 years old in good health. The CDR3, as DNA: TGTGCCAGCAGCCAAGACGGAGGGAACAATGAGCAGTACTTC. This sequence encodes CASSQDGGNNEQYF.